What follows are 16 T cell receptor beta chains derived from one specimen sequenced in a study of early T cells in non-severe SARS-CoV-2 infection. TCRdb ran MiXCR on the 5' RACE reads and lists one entry per CDR3 protein. The sample carries 97,000 or so distinct CDR3 sequences, roughly 9.6% recorded once. The source was whole blood, collected at baseline. These receptors came from an adult who was a healthcare worker with PCR-confirmed SARS-CoV-2 infection or an uninfected control (not recorded which).

This clonotype was detected ten times or more. CDR3 region: CASSEEGTGGAGANVLTF. DNA for the CDR3: TGTGCCAGCAGTGAAGAGGGGACAGGGGGCGCTGGGGCCAACGTCCTGACTTTC. This chain joins TRBV2 and TRBJ2-6; 12 nucleotides agree with TRBD1. The germline gives CDR1 SNHLY, CDR2 FYNNEI. CDR3 length: 18 residues. Trimming cost V 1 base and J 2 bases; bases outside gene matches: 3.

This clonotype appeared many times. The junction departs from the called germline gene at one end, perhaps through a read error. The V call is TRBV6-1, the J call TRBJ2-1; 8 bases fit TRBD1. Germline CDR1 reads MNHNS; CDR2 reads SASEGT. The CDR3 sequence is 14 residues long. The CDR3 spells CASSATGDRGEQFF. In DNA, the CDR3 is TGCGCCAGCAGTGCGACAGGGGATAGAGGTGAGCAGTTCTTC.

This clonotype was seen more than once but under ten times. The chain recombines TRBV18 with TRBJ1-4; D unresolved. The CDR3 runs 18 residues. CDR1 and CDR2 (germline): KGHSH, LQKENI. The V end lost 1 base, the J end lost 4 bases, and 19 bases lay between the germline ends. CDR3 sequence reads: CASSPRQEHGIVNEKLFF. Written as DNA, the CDR3 is TGTGCCAGCTCACCACGGCAGGAACACGGAATAGTTAATGAAAAACTGTTTTTT.

This clonotype was picked up a small number of times. The rearrangement links TRBV20-1 to TRBJ2-1; 9 bases map to TRBD2. The CDR3 runs 14 residues. V shed 4 bases and J 7 bases; nucleotides not matched to a gene: 8. The germline V gene encodes CDR1 DFQATT and CDR2 SNEGSKA (reference sequence). The CDR3 spells CSAKGLALLNEQFF. Here the CDR3 DNA reads TGCAGTGCTAAGGGACTAGCTTTGCTTAATGAGCAGTTCTTC.

The V and J genes are TRBV10-3 and TRBJ2-2; 11 nucleotides match TRBD2. The CDR3 is made up of 16 amino acids. V was clipped by 0 bases and J by 5 bases; unmatched bases: 2. In germline, CDR1 is ENHRY, CDR2 SYGVKD. The CDR3 loop is CAISESPSGRTGELFF. The DNA of the CDR3 is TGTGCCATCAGTGAGTCTCCTAGCGGGAGGACCGGGGAGCTGTTTTTT.

The sample holds a few counts of this clonotype. V usage is TRBV29-1 and J usage is TRBJ2-6; TRBD1 matches at 7 bases. Germline V CDR1 and CDR2: SQVTM, ANQGSEA. This CDR3 spans 17 amino acids. The V and J ends lost 3 bases and 0 bases, in that order; junction bases with no gene match: 8. CDR3 sequence: CSVDPGTAISGANVLTF. The CDR3 DNA reads TGCAGCGTTGATCCCGGGACAGCCATCTCTGGGGCCAACGTCCTGACTTTC.

Many counts were recorded for this clonotype. V usage is TRBV12-3 or TRBV12-4 and J usage is TRBJ1-2, with D possibly matching TRBD1 (6 bases). This CDR3 has 13 residues. V shed 7 bases and J shed 8 bases, with 17 bases lying between them. The CDR3 spells CASTLPGHHGYTF. As DNA, the CDR3 is TGTGCCAGCACCCTACCGGGACATCACGGCTACACCTTC.

This clonotype has at least ten counts. The chain carries TRBV5-4 and TRBJ1-1, with 7 bases aligning to TRBD1. Looked up from germline, CDR1 is SGHNT and CDR2 is YYREEE (reference sequence). With V trimmed by 5 bases and J by 1 base, 8 bases remained unmatched. The CDR3 has 15 amino acids. In DNA form, the CDR3 reads TGTGCCAGCAGTACTCCGGGACAGCCGAACACTGAAGCTTTCTTT. It translates to CASSTPGQPNTEAFF.

The table lists this clonotype with a few counts. The rearrangement links TRBV2 to TRBJ2-2; D unclear. Germline CDR1 and CDR2: SNHLY and FYNNEI. Trimming shortened V by 6 bases and J by 5 bases, and 13 bases separated the two germline ends. The CDR3 extends over 14 amino acids. The chain's CDR3 is CASRRALLTGELFF. Written as DNA, the CDR3 is TGTGCCAGCAGAAGGGCGCTCCTGACCGGGGAGCTGTTTTTT.

The sample holds many counts of this clonotype. This sequence joins TRBV7-3 and TRBJ2-1, with 14 bases matching TRBD2. V trimming: 5 bases; J trimming: 5 bases; junction bases outside the gene matches: 2. CDR1 and CDR2 from the germline V gene are SGHTA and FQGTGA. The CDR3 is 15 amino acids. The CDR3 here is CASSLGLAGDNEQFF. DNA of the CDR3: TGTGCCAGCAGCCTGGGACTAGCGGGAGACAATGAGCAGTTCTTC.

The CDR3 protein is CASSLDSRHGQFYEQYF. The CDR3 DNA follows: TGTGCCAGCAGCTTAGATTCTCGACACGGGCAGTTTTACGAGCAGTACTTC. The chain combines TRBV5-5 with TRBJ2-7; no definite D call. Germline V gene sequence: CDR1 SGHKS, CDR2 YYEKEE (reference sequence). Trimming removed 2 bases at V and 4 bases at J, with 22 bases between. The CDR3 covers 17 residues.

This clonotype was detected only a few times. The V gene is TRBV7-9, the J gene TRBJ1-1; D unresolved. Germline assignment: CDR1 SEHNR and CDR2 FQNEAQ (reference sequence). CDR3 length: 13 residues. V was cut by 3 bases and J by 0 bases, with 5 bases left in between. The CDR3 loop reads CASSFNMNTEAFF. CDR3 bases: TGTGCCAGCAGCTTTAACATGAACACTGAAGCTTTCTTT.

This clonotype was seen a few times. The J gene is TRBJ2-1, the V gene TRBV27; perhaps TRBD2 as D (6 bases). CDR3 length equals 13 residues. Germline V gene lookup returns CDR1 MNHEY and CDR2 SMNVEV (reference sequence). V was trimmed by 5 bases and J by 7 bases, leaving 12 bases between them. CDR3 in amino acids: CASSRGAGNEQFF. CDR3 nucleotide sequence: TGTGCCAGCAGTCGGGGCGCGGGGAATGAGCAGTTCTTC.

The chain combines TRBV19 with TRBJ2-4; a possible D gene is TRBD2 (5 bases). V lost 3 bases and J 3 bases, leaving 15 bases between the germline ends. This CDR3 has 16 amino acids. Germline V gene data show CDR1 as LNHDA and CDR2 as SQIVND (reference sequence). CDR3 residues: CASSMIDVEVKNIQYF. The DNA of the CDR3 is TGTGCCAGTAGTATGATAGATGTGGAGGTCAAAAACATTCAGTACTTC.

This clonotype was counted between two and nine times. The J gene is TRBJ1-5, the V gene TRBV4-1, with D possibly being TRBD1 (5 bases). V dropped 1 base and J dropped 6 bases, with 16 bases sitting between them. The germline CDR1 and CDR2 sequences are MGHRA and YSYEKL. The CDR3 covers 16 residues. As DNA, the CDR3 is TGCGCCAGCAGCCAAGGGGGCAGGGTGTTAGTTCAGCCCCAGCATTTT. Its translation is CASSQGGRVLVQPQHF.

The gene calls are TRBV9 and TRBJ1-2; TRBD1 might be the D (6 bases). This CDR3 region has 15 residues. The germline V gene encodes CDR1 SGDLS and CDR2 YYNGEE. Trimming took off 4 bases at V and 4 bases at J, with 17 bases between the two ends. CDR3 amino acids: CASSSSGTPFYGYTF. The CDR3 coding sequence is TGTGCCAGCAGCTCCTCCGGGACACCTTTCTATGGCTACACCTTC.